These 4 T cell receptor beta chains were sequenced from one sample in a study of T cell changes during pregnancy in multiple sclerosis. The data were produced by immunoSEQ multiplex PCR, yet TCRdb's version contains in-frame clones alone and is incomplete. The profile covers about 44,000 clones, with approximately 96% appearing a single time and roughly 0.8% taken by the ten largest. The sequenced sample was peripheral blood, obtained in the second trimester of pregnancy. Receptors were obtained from a female donor with multiple sclerosis, enrolled in a pregnancy study.

The V gene is TRBV5-4, the J gene TRBJ1-1; perhaps TRBD1 as D (6 bases). Trimming took 7 bases from V and 0 from J, leaving 16 bases between them. This CDR3 comprises 15 residues. Germline V gene sequence: CDR1 SGHNT, CDR2 YYREEE (reference sequence). The CDR3 DNA reads as TGTGCCAGCGGGTTAAGGGGGAGCTTGAACACTGAAGCTTTCTTT. Its translation: CASGLRGSLNTEAFF.

Of note for this clone: One end of the junction fails to match germline, which may point to a read error. The chain couples TRBV5-1 to TRBJ1-5; a possible D gene is TRBD1 (6 bases). The V gene's germline CDR1 is SGHRS and CDR2 YFSETQ. The CDR3 has 15 amino acids. In DNA, the CDR3 is TGCGCCAGCAGACTGGACAGTGCCAGCAGTCAGCCCCAGCATTTT. This gives the protein CASRLDSASSQPQHF.

This chain uses TRBV10-3 with TRBJ2-1; the match to TRBD2 covers 9 bases. J gave up 8 bases and V 5 bases, and 7 bases lay outside the gene matches. This CDR3 is built from 14 residues. The germline V gene has CDR1 ENHRY and CDR2 SYGVKD. As DNA, the CDR3 is TGTGCCATCAGTTCCGGGACTAGCCCCGATGAGCAGTTCTTC. As protein: CAISSGTSPDEQFF.

This clone was seen just once. The chain joins TRBV2 to TRBJ2-1, with a weak D call TRBD1 (6 bases). The CDR3 sequence is 15 residues long. The V gene lost 1 base and the J gene lost 5 bases, with 12 bases spanning the gap. In germline, CDR1 is SNHLY, CDR2 FYNNEI. DNA of the CDR3: TGTGCCAGCAGTGAAGTTGGGGGCGTAAACAATGAGCAGTTCTTC. This gives the protein CASSEVGGVNNEQFF.